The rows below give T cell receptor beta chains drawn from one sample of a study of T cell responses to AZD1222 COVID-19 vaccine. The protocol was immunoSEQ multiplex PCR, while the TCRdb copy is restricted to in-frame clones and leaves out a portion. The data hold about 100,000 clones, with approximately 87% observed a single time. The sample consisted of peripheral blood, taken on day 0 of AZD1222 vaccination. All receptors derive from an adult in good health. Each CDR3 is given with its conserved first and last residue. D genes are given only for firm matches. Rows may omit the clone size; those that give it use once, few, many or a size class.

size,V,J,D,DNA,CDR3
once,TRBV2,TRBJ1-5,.,TGTGCCAGCAGTGCCCAACAGAATCAGCCCCAGCATTTT,CASSAQQNQPQHF
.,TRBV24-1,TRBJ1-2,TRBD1,TGTGCCACCAGTGAACAGGGGAATGATGGCTACACCTTC,CATSEQGNDGYTF
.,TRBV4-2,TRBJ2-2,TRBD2,TGTGCCAGCAGCCAAGAACGGGGGGGCGTTAGGACCGGGGAGCTGTTTTTT,CASSQERGGVRTGELFF
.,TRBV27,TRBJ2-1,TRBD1,TGTGCCAGCAGCTCAGGGGGAAGCTCCTACAATGAGCAGTTCTTC,CASSSGGSSYNEQFF
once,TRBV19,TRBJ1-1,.,TGTGCCAGTAGTACTATAGAGGGGAGGAACACTGAAGCTTTCTTT,CASSTIEGRNTEAFF
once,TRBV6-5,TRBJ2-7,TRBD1,TGTGCCAGCCGCCCACAGGGGAAATACGAGCAGTACTTC,CASRPQGKYEQYF
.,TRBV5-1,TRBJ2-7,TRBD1,TGCGCCAGCAGCCGGTCAGGGGGCGACCACGAGCAGTACTTC,CASSRSGGDHEQYF
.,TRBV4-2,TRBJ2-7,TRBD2,TGTGCCAGCAGCCAAGAAACAGCGGGGGCAGGTGAGCAGTACTTC,CASSQETAGAGEQYF
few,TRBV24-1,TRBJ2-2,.,TGTGCCACCAGTGCCTATTGGACAGAGAACACCGGGGAGCTGTTTTTT,CATSAYWTENTGELFF
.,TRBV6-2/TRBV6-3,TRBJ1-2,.,TGTGCCAGCAGTCCCGTTGGAGGACGTGGATTGTATGGCTACACCTTC,CASSPVGGRGLYGYTF
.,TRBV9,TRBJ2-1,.,TGTGCCAGCAGCGTTATCGGCGGGGGCCCCAGGATCTTC,CASSVIGGGPRIF
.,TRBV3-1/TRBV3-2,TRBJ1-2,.,TGTGCCAGCAGCCAAGATGGCAGGTTCGTCGATGGCTACACCTTC,CASSQDGRFVDGYTF
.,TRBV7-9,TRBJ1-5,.,TGTGCCAGCAGCTTATCGGGGGATCAGCCCCAGCATTTT,CASSLSGDQPQHF
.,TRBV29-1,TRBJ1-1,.,TGCAGCGTTCCGGGAAACACTGAAGCTTTCTTT,CSVPGNTEAFF
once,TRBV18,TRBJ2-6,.,TGTGCCAGCTCCGAGGGATCCGGGGCCAACGTCCTGACTTTC,CASSEGSGANVLTF
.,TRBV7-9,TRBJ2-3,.,TGTGCCAGCAGCCCCCAGTGGGGGGAAGATACGCAGTATTTT,CASSPQWGEDTQYF
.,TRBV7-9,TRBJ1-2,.,TGTGCCAGCAGCGAGGGGACGAACTATGGCTACACCTTC,CASSEGTNYGYTF
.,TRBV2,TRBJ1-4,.,TGTGCCAGCAGGAGTAGTCCGGCGACTAATGAAAAACTGTTTTTT,CASRSSPATNEKLFF
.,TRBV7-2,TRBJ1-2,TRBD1,TGTGCCAGCAGCCCCCAGGGGGAGGGCTATGGCTACACCTTC,CASSPQGEGYGYTF
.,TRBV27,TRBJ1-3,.,TGTGCCAGCAGTTTAAGCTCTGGAAACACCATATATTTT,CASSLSSGNTIYF
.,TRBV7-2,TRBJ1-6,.,TGTGCCAGCAGCTTAGTGGATAATTCACCCCTCCACTTT,CASSLVDNSPLHF
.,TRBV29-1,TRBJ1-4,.,TGCAGCGCCGGAGTCGGGAACCAGGGAAATGAAAAACTGTTTTTT,CSAGVGNQGNEKLFF
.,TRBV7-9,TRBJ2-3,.,TGTGCCAGCAGCTTAGGGGGGTGGTCAGATACGCAGTATTTT,CASSLGGWSDTQYF
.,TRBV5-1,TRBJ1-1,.,TGCGCCAGCAGCCCCCGGGACCTCACTGAAGCTTTCTTT,CASSPRDLTEAFF
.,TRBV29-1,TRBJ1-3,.,TGCAGCGCCACTTGGGACTCTGGAAACACCATATATTTT,CSATWDSGNTIYF
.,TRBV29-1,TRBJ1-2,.,TGCAGCGCCCGAGACACGAACTATGGCTACACCTTC,CSARDTNYGYTF
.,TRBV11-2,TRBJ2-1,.,TGTGCCAGCAGCTTAGCGGGGGTGAACAATGAGCAGTTCTTC,CASSLAGVNNEQFF
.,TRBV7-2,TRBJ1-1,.,TGTGCCAGCAGCGCCCTCCAAGTGGGCACTGAAGCTTTCTTT,CASSALQVGTEAFF
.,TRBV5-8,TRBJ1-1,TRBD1,TGTGCCAGCAGCTTGGATCACGGACAGGTGAACACTGAAGCTTTCTTT,CASSLDHGQVNTEAFF
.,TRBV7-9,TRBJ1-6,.,TGTGCCAGCGCTTTTAAGCAGGTCTCCTATAATTCACCCCTCCACTTT,CASAFKQVSYNSPLHF
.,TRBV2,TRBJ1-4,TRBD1,TGTGCCAGCAGGGACAGGGGAACTAATGAAAAACTGTTTTTT,CASRDRGTNEKLFF
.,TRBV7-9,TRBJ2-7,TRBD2,TGTGCCAGCAGCGTGACCGGGACTAGCAACGAGCAGTACTTC,CASSVTGTSNEQYF
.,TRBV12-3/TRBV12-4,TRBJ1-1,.,TGTGCCAGCAGGCCAGCGTTGAACACTGAAGCTTTCTTT,CASRPALNTEAFF
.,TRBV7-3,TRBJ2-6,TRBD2,TGTGCCAGCAGCTTAATTCCTAGCGGGGACTCTGGGGCCAACGTCCTGACTTTC,CASSLIPSGDSGANVLTF
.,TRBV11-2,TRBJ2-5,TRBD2,TGTGCCAGCAGCTTAGGGCTAGCGGGGGGGCCGGGGACCCAGTACTTC,CASSLGLAGGPGTQYF
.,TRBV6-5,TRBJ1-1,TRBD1,TGTGCCAGCAAAACAGGGGTCGCTGAAGCTTTCTTT,CASKTGVAEAFF
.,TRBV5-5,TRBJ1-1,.,TGTGCCAGCAGCCTCCGGTCAGGGGTGGGCACTGAAGCTTTCTTT,CASSLRSGVGTEAFF
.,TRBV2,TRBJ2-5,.,TGTGCCAGCAGAAGGACAGACCACCAAGAGACCCAGTACTTC,CASRRTDHQETQYF
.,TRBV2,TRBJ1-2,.,TGTGCCAGCAGCGCTTACCTCTATGGCTACACCTTC,CASSAYLYGYTF
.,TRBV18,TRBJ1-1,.,TGTGCCAGCTCACCTGGGAGGGGCCGGGGAACTGAAGCTTTCTTT,CASSPGRGRGTEAFF
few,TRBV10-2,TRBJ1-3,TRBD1,TGCGCCAGCAGTCCAGACAGGGGGACTGGAAACACCATATATTTT,CASSPDRGTGNTIYF
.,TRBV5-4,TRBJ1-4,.,TGTGCCAGCAGCCGTACTCGAGCAACTAATGAAAAACTGTTTTTT,CASSRTRATNEKLFF
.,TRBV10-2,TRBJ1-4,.,TGCGCCAGCAGAGCCCGGGGTACAAGGGTTAATGAAAAACTGTTTTTT,CASRARGTRVNEKLFF
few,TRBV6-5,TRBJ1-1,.,TGTGCCAGCAGGCCAGACAGAGCGCTATACACTGAAGCTTTCTTT,CASRPDRALYTEAFF
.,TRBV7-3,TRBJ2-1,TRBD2,TGTGCCAGCAGCGAGACCGGGGGGGCCAGTGAGCAGTTCTTC,CASSETGGASEQFF
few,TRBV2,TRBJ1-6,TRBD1,TGTGCCAGCAGTGTAGGGACAGCCATTAATTCACCCCTCCACTTT,CASSVGTAINSPLHF
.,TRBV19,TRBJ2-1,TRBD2,TGTGCCAGTAGTCCGCGGGGGGTCAGCCGCCATGAGCAGTTCTTC,CASSPRGVSRHEQFF
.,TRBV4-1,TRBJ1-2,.,TGCGCCAGCAGCCGGACATACCGGGAGAACTATGGCTACACCTTC,CASSRTYRENYGYTF
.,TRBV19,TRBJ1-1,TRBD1,TGTGCCAGTAGTATAGTCCCAGGGGGCTTCACTGAAGCTTTCTTT,CASSIVPGGFTEAFF
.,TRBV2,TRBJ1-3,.,TGTGCCAGCAGTGCGCCCCTTGGACTGAGCTCTGGAAACACCATATATTTT,CASSAPLGLSSGNTIYF
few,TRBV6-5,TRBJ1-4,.,TGTGCCAGCAGGGATACAGGGTTGGATGAAAAACTGTTTTTT,CASRDTGLDEKLFF
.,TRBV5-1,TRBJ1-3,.,TGCGCCAGCAGCCAAGGACAGGGAAACACCATATATTTT,CASSQGQGNTIYF
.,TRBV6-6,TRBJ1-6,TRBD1,TGTGCCAGCAGTTATCAGTCCCCGGGACAGGATTCACCCCTCCACTTT,CASSYQSPGQDSPLHF
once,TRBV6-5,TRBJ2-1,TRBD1,TGTGCCAGCAGGGACAGGAGCTCCTACAATGAGCAGTTCTTC,CASRDRSSYNEQFF
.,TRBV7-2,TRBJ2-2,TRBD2,TGTGCCAGCAGCCCCAAACCACTAGCGGGGGGGGCGAACACCGGGGAGCTGTTTTTT,CASSPKPLAGGANTGELFF